Following are 27 T cell receptor beta chains from one sample sequenced in a study of shared clonotypes between healthy human individuals. Naive-designated CD8 cells lacked CD45RO, were positively enriched for CCR7, and omitted terminally differentiated effector memory CD45RA+ cells. The repertoire was sequenced with immunoSEQ multiplex PCR; TCRdb's copy has only in-frame clones and lacks some. The table lists over 2 million clones, about 95% of them singletons, with about 1.1% in the top ten. Input material: naive CD8+ T cells sorted from blood. The receptors come from a man aged 18 to 35 in good health.

This chain connects TRBV28 to TRBJ1-5; tentatively, D is TRBD1 (5 bases). The germline V gene encodes CDR1 MDHEN and CDR2 SYDVKM. This CDR3 spans 12 amino acids. Trimming removed 6 bases from V and 7 bases from J, with 10 bases in between. CDR3 region: CASSTDRQPQHF. Written as DNA, the CDR3 is TGTGCCAGCAGCACCGACAGACAGCCCCAGCATTTT.

The V call is TRBV10-2, the J call TRBJ2-7, with TRBD1 matching over 8 bases. This CDR3 contains 15 residues. V shed 0 bases and J 2 bases; nucleotides not matched to a gene: 3. CDR1 WSHSY and CDR2 SAAADI come from the germline V gene. The CDR3 DNA follows: TGCGCCAGCAGTGAGTCGACAGGGGTTCCCTACGAGCAGTACTTC. The encoded protein is CASSESTGVPYEQYF.

The V gene is TRBV27, the J gene TRBJ2-3; 11 bases align to TRBD2. This CDR3 spans 16 amino acids. J gave up 3 bases and V 6 bases, and 8 bases lay outside the gene matches. Germline CDR1 MNHEY, CDR2 SMNVEV (reference sequence). CDR3 region: CASSLYPSGRTDTQYF. The CDR3 coding sequence is TGTGCCAGCAGCCTGTACCCTAGCGGGAGGACAGATACGCAGTATTTT.

This clone was recorded once. The chain is built from TRBV14 and TRBJ2-1; 9 nucleotides agree with TRBD1. Germline V lookup: CDR1 SGHDN, CDR2 FVKESK. The trim removed 2 bases at V and 8 bases at J, leaving 10 bases unmatched. The CDR3 length is 16 residues. The CDR3 region has the DNA TGTGCCAGCAGCCAACGTGTCGGGACAGGGTTGGATGAGCAGTTCTTC. It codes for CASSQRVGTGLDEQFF.

V gene TRBV27 combines with J gene TRBJ2-1, with D uncertain. Trimming pared 6 bases from V and 5 bases from J, leaving 11 bases between. Germline CDR1 reads MNHEY; CDR2 reads SMNVEV (reference sequence). The CDR3 consists of 13 residues. CDR3 in amino acids: CASRGLGNNEQFF. Written as DNA, the CDR3 is TGTGCCAGCAGGGGCTTAGGTAACAATGAGCAGTTCTTC.

The rearrangement links TRBV27 to TRBJ1-1; D is possibly TRBD1 (5 bases). The CDR3 is made up of 16 amino acids. CDR1 MNHEY and CDR2 SMNVEV come from the germline V gene (reference sequence). V lost 5 bases and J 0 bases, leaving 16 bases between the germline ends. CDR3: CASSPWQGPMNTEAFF. CDR3 in DNA: TGTGCCAGCAGTCCTTGGCAGGGTCCCATGAACACTGAAGCTTTCTTT.

CDR3 bases: TGTGCCAGCAGGCCGGGGGACAATGAGCAGTTCTTC. It specifies CASRPGDNEQFF. The chain links TRBV7-9 to TRBJ2-1, with D perhaps TRBD2 (6 bases). The V end lost 6 bases, the J end lost 5 bases, and 8 bases lay between the germline ends. This CDR3 region has 12 residues. The V gene's germline CDR1 is SEHNR and CDR2 FQNEAQ (reference sequence).

V is TRBV6-1 and J is TRBJ1-6; D is ambiguous. With 1 base removed from V and 3 bases from J, the gap between germline ends came to 13 bases. Germline CDR1 and CDR2: MNHNS and SASEGT. The length of the CDR3 is 17 residues. The CDR3 sequence is CASSEEVPGRYNSPLHF. The CDR3 bases are TGTGCCAGCAGTGAAGAAGTGCCGGGCCGCTATAATTCACCCCTCCACTTT.

This clone was seen once. The DNA for the CDR3 is TGTGCCAGCAGTCGTTTCAGTATAACAGGAAAAGAAGCTTTCTTT. This sequence encodes CASSRFSITGKEAFF. The V and J genes are TRBV6-5 and TRBJ1-1, with D possibly TRBD1 on 5 matching bases. V was pared by 5 bases and J by 8 bases, with 21 bases between. This CDR3 is built from 15 residues. The V gene's germline CDR1 is MNHEY and CDR2 SVGAGI.

As concerns this clone: The sample contains more than one DNA sequence encoding this CDR3. This rearrangement joins TRBV9 to TRBJ2-7, with a weak D call TRBD1 (6 bases). V was clipped by 0 bases and J by 0 bases, with 10 bases between them. Germline V gene data show CDR1 as SGDLS and CDR2 as YYNGEE. The CDR3 extends over 15 amino acids. Written as DNA, the CDR3 is TGTGCCAGCAGCGTAGGCACAGGGAGCTCCTACGAGCAGTACTTC. Translated: CASSVGTGSSYEQYF.

J is TRBJ1-5 and V is TRBV28; 7 bases are a match to TRBD1. V was pared by 6 bases and J by 4 bases, with 3 bases of the junction left unmatched. In germline, CDR1 is MDHEN, CDR2 SYDVKM. The CDR3 consists of 13 residues. DNA of the CDR3: TGTGCCAGCAGGGAGACAGGGAATCAGCCCCAGCATTTT. Translation: CASRETGNQPQHF.

The genes are TRBV9 and TRBJ2-2; perhaps TRBD1 as D (6 bases). There are 15 residues in the CDR3. Germline CDR1 and CDR2: SGDLS and YYNGEE. Trimming cost V 4 bases and J 0 bases, with 10 bases left between them. The CDR3, as DNA: TGTGCCAGCAGCCGGACAGACACGAACACCGGGGAGCTGTTTTTT. The encoded protein is CASSRTDTNTGELFF.

The chain recombines TRBV4-1 with TRBJ1-1; D uncertain. The CDR3 runs to 11 residues. Germline assignment: CDR1 MGHRA and CDR2 YSYEKL. Trimming took off 6 bases at V and 7 bases at J, with 9 bases between the two ends. The CDR3 nucleotides are TGCGCCAGCAGTATAGGGAGTGAAGCTTTCTTT. It specifies CASSIGSEAFF.

This clone was detected once. This sequence joins TRBV7-9 and TRBJ2-5; maybe TRBD1 (5 bases). This CDR3 is built from 14 residues. V was clipped by 5 bases and J by 1 base, with 11 bases between them. Germline lookup yields CDR1 SEHNR and CDR2 FQNEAQ (reference sequence). The CDR3 DNA is TGTGCCAGCAGCCCGGACACGTCCCAAGAGACCCAGTACTTC. Protein sequence: CASSPDTSQETQYF.

The chain is built from TRBV19 and TRBJ2-7; the match to TRBD2 covers 11 bases. Germline V lookup: CDR1 LNHDA, CDR2 SQIVND (reference sequence). Trimming cost V 3 bases and J 3 bases; bases outside gene matches: 1. The length of the CDR3 is 14 residues. CDR3 coding DNA: TGTGCCAGTAGTATGACTAGCGGGGTCTACGAGCAGTACTTC. Translation: CASSMTSGVYEQYF.

The genes are TRBV4-1 and TRBJ2-7; the D gene could be TRBD1 or TRBD2 (6 bases each). Germline V lookup: CDR1 MGHRA, CDR2 YSYEKL. Trimming pared 1 base from V and 0 bases from J, leaving 13 bases between. CDR3 length: 16 residues. The DNA of the CDR3 is TGCGCCAGCAGCCAAGCTTTACAGGGACTCTCCTACGAGCAGTACTTC. Its translation: CASSQALQGLSYEQYF.

This clone was detected only a few times. The gene calls are TRBV19 and TRBJ2-2; D unclear. The CDR3 runs 11 residues. Germline CDR1 reads LNHDA; CDR2 reads SQIVND (reference sequence). Trimming stripped 7 bases from V and 7 bases from J, with 7 bases between. CDR3: CASTLGGELFF. The DNA for the CDR3 is TGTGCCAGTACCCTTGGCGGGGAGCTGTTTTTT.

Points on this clone: Other nucleotide sequences in the sample specify the same CDR3. The rearrangement links TRBV6-5 to TRBJ1-5; TRBD1 matches 7 bases. The germline CDR1 and CDR2 sequences are MNHEY and SVGAGI. This CDR3 is 14 amino acids long. With 0 bases clipped from V and 7 bases from J, the junction kept 3 bases outside the gene matches. In nucleotides, the CDR3 is TGTGCCAGCAGTTACTCGCAGGGGGGCCAGCCCCAGCATTTT. Translation: CASSYSQGGQPQHF.

The rearrangement joins TRBV19 to TRBJ2-7, with 11 bases lining up with TRBD1. This CDR3 is built from 18 residues. V was pared by 4 bases and J by 2 bases, with 13 bases of the junction left unmatched. CDR1 LNHDA and CDR2 SQIVND come from the germline V gene (reference sequence). The CDR3 protein is CASSTRPGTGGMAYEQYF. DNA of the CDR3: TGTGCCAGTAGTACCCGTCCCGGGACAGGGGGGATGGCCTACGAGCAGTACTTC.

The chain employs TRBV4-2 and TRBJ2-7; 13 bases are shared with TRBD2. CDR1 is LGHNA and CDR2 is YNFKEQ in the germline V gene. V lost 0 bases and J lost 4; bases outside the gene matches: 6. The CDR3 totals 17 residues. CDR3 sequence: CASSQEAGTSGIYEQYF. In DNA, the CDR3 is TGTGCCAGCAGCCAAGAGGCGGGGACTAGCGGGATTTACGAGCAGTACTTC.

The genes are TRBV7-9 and TRBJ1-1; TRBD1 agrees at 7 bases. V was pared by 8 bases and J by 0 bases, with 3 bases of the junction left unmatched. The CDR3 runs to 13 residues. The germline gives CDR1 SEHNR, CDR2 FQNEAQ (reference sequence). CDR3 coding DNA: TGTGCCAGCCGGACAGGAATGAACACTGAAGCTTTCTTT. Translation gives CASRTGMNTEAFF.

J is TRBJ2-1 and V is TRBV18; D call uncertain. CDR1 is KGHSH, CDR2 LQKENI, per germline. The CDR3 is 16 amino acids. V was clipped by 3 bases and J by 3 bases, with 15 bases between them. CDR3 amino acids: CASSPDRQTLYNEQFF. For the CDR3, the DNA is TGTGCCAGCTCACCTGACCGCCAAACTCTCTACAATGAGCAGTTCTTC. Looking up the rest from reference TRBV18 and TRBJ2-1 gives the full variable domain: NAGVMQNPRHLVRRRGQEARLRCSPMKGHSHVYWYRQLPEEGLKFMVYLQKENIIDESGMPKERFSAEFPKEGPSILRIQQVVRGDSAAYFCASSPDRQTLYNEQFFGPGTRLTVL.

The V gene is TRBV5-1, the J gene TRBJ2-1, with TRBD2 as a possible D gene (6 bases). CDR3 length: 15 residues. Germline CDR1 SGHRS, CDR2 YFSETQ. The V gene lost 2 bases and the J gene lost 6 bases, with 15 bases spanning the gap. The CDR3: CASSFRESYGNEQFF. The CDR3 bases are TGCGCCAGCAGCTTCCGGGAGAGCTATGGCAATGAGCAGTTCTTC.

The gene calls are TRBV6-5 and TRBJ2-5; D unresolved. Trimming stripped 2 bases from V and 1 base from J, with 2 bases between. CDR3 size: 12 residues. The germline V gene encodes CDR1 MNHEY and CDR2 SVGAGI. The CDR3, as DNA: TGTGCCAGCAGTTACACCCAAGAGACCCAGTACTTC. Amino acids: CASSYTQETQYF.

The gene calls are TRBV4-1 and TRBJ2-7, with 9 bases that match TRBD2. Looked up from germline, CDR1 is MGHRA and CDR2 is YSYEKL. The V gene end was trimmed by 0 bases and the J gene end by 4 bases; junction bases not matched to a gene: 4. CDR3 length equals 15 residues. The CDR3 region has the DNA TGCGCCAGCAGCCAAGATTCGGCGGGAGGGTACGAGCAGTACTTC. Translation gives CASSQDSAGGYEQYF.

The chain combines TRBV7-6 with TRBJ1-3; D possibly corresponds to TRBD1 (5 bases). The CDR3 extends over 15 amino acids. V lost 1 base to trimming and J lost 3 bases, with 10 bases between them. Germline V lookup: CDR1 SGHVS, CDR2 FNYEAQ. The CDR3 loop reads CASSLVGALGNTIYF. CDR3 bases: TGTGCCAGCAGCTTAGTAGGGGCCCTTGGAAACACCATATATTTT.

Comments on this clone: The sample holds other DNA sequences that translate to the same CDR3. The chain carries TRBV4-1 and TRBJ1-2, with 7 positions matching TRBD1. This CDR3 comprises 14 residues. Trimming at V came to 1 base and at J to 4 bases, leaving 3 bases not matched to a gene. Germline values: CDR1 MGHRA, CDR2 YSYEKL. The CDR3: CASSQGQGAYGYTF. In DNA form, the CDR3 reads TGCGCCAGCAGCCAAGGACAGGGAGCCTATGGCTACACCTTC.